The clone carrying this TCR beta chain was observed a few times. Its specificity is unknown. The related graft donor's blood sample was taken on the day of bone marrow donation. These data belong to a study of T cells after posttransplantation cyclophosphamide. Trimming shortened V by 2 bases and J by 1 base, and 7 bases separated the two germline ends. The CDR3 has 13 residues. Germline loops: CDR1 SQVTM, CDR2 ANQGSEA. The protocol was immunoSEQ multiplex PCR, while the TCRdb copy is restricted to in-frame clones and leaves out a portion. Listed for the sample are about 41,000 clones, none seen a single time. Overall study findings and caveats: Later blood repertoires were often dominated by clones from the donor CD8+ memory compartment. Blood and skin or GI T cell repertoires showed limited TRB overlap. After PTCy, TRB diversity resembled that of CNI/methotrexate controls.

The V gene is TRBV29-1, the J gene TRBJ2-3, with D hard to call. This TCR was recovered from a man aged 25-45 years in good health and a related stem cell transplant donor. Sequencing was done on a sample of PBMCs. The CDR3 spells CSVEIQGTDTQYF. CDR3 DNA sequence: TGCAGCGTTGAAATCCAGGGCACAGATACGCAGTATTTT.